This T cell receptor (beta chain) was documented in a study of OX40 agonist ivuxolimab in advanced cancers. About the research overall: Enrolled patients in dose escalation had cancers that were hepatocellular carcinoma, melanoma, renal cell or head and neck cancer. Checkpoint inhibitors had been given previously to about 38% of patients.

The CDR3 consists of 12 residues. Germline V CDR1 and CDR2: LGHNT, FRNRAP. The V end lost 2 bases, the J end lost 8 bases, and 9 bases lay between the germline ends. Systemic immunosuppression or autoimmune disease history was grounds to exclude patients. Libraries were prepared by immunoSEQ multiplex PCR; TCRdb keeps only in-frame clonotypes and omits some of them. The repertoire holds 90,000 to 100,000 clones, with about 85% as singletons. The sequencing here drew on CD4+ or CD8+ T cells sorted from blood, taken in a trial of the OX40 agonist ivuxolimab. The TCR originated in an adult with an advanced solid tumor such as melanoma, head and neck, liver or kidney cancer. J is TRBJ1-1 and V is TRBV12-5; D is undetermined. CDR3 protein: CASGLLYEEAFF. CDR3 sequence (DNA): TGTGCTAGTGGTTTGTTATACGAGGAAGCTTTCTTT.